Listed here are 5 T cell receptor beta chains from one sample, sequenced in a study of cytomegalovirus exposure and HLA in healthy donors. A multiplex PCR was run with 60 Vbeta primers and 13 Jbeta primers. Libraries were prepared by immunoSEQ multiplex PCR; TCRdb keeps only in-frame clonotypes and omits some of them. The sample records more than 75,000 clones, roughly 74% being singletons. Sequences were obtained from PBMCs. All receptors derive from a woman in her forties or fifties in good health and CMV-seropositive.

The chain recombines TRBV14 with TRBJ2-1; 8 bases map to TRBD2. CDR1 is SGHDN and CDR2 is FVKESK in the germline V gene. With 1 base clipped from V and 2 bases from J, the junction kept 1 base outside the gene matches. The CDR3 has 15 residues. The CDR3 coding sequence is TGTGCCAGCAGCCAAGTGACTAGCGCCTACAATGAGCAGTTCTTC. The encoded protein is CASSQVTSAYNEQFF.

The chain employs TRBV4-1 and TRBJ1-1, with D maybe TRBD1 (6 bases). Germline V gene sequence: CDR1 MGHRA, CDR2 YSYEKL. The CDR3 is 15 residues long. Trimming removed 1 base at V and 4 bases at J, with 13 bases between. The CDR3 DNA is TGCGCCAGCAGCCAAGTTGGTGAACAGGGCACTGAAGCTTTCTTT. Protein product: CASSQVGEQGTEAFF.

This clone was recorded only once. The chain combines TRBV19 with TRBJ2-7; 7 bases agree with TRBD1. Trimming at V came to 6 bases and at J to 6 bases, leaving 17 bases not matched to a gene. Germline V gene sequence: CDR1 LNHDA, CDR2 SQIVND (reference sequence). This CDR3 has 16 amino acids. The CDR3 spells CASSPASGTAASEQYF. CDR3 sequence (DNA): TGTGCCAGTAGCCCCGCCTCCGGGACAGCCGCGAGCGAGCAGTACTTC.

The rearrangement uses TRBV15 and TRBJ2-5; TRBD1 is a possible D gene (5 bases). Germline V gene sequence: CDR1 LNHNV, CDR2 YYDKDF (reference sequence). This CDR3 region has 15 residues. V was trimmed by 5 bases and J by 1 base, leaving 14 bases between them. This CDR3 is CATSGLDTRQETQYF. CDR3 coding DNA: TGTGCCACCAGCGGGTTGGACACCCGCCAAGAGACCCAGTACTTC.

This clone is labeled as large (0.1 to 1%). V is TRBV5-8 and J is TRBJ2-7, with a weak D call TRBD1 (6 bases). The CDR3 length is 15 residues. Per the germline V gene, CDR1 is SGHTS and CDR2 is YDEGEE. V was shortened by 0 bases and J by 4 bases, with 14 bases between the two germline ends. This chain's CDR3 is CASSLGGRGIYEQYF. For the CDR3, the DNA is TGTGCCAGCAGCTTGGGGGGGCGCGGAATTTACGAGCAGTACTTC.